The rows below give T cell receptor beta chains drawn from one sample of a study of breast tumors, draining lymph nodes, adjacent tissues. TCRdb reprocessed the multiplex PCR reads via MiXCR and lists one record per CDR3 protein. There are about 270,000 distinct CDR3 sequences in the sample; around 30% occur only once, and about 1.2% lies in the top ten. The material sequenced was axillary lymph node tissue. The receptor source for this set is a female donor with breast cancer. Some clones in this sample may be carry-over from other donors' samples. Each CDR3 is given without its conserved first and last residue. The order of the fields is V gene, J gene, CDR3 protein.

TRBV29-1	TRBJ2-7	SVTGTSGSRYEQY
TRBV7-2	TRBJ2-7	ASSQWTADWQY
TRBV5-8	TRBJ1-2	ASSLGTLYGYT
TRBV7-9	TRBJ2-2	ASSLLPGTAGELF
TRBV15	TRBJ2-1	ATSNAIGRVGYNEQF
TRBV18	TRBJ2-5	ASSPWGQLQY
TRBV27	TRBJ1-4	ASSASSWTGGDEKLF
TRBV7-2	TRBJ1-1	ASSYQGARTEAF
TRBV2	TRBJ2-5	ASRVSGAQETQY
TRBV5-5	TRBJ1-5	ASSLFGGSQPQH
TRBV9	TRBJ2-1	ASSVVARGWNEQF
TRBV15	TRBJ2-2	ATSREYPGTGNTGELF
TRBV15	TRBJ2-7	ATSRELAGVEDEQY
TRBV4-1	TRBJ1-2	ASSQESGTYGYT
TRBV6-5	TRBJ1-4	ASRTRARQREKLF
TRBV6-2/TRBV6-3	TRBJ2-2	ASSHSPSGSFAAGELF
TRBV18	TRBJ2-5	ASSPPGGETQY
TRBV7-8	TRBJ1-4	ASSSFGQGGFGEKLF
TRBV7-2	TRBJ1-2	ASSLDRRATIGYT
TRBV11-2	TRBJ2-1	ASTSGGTRNEQF
TRBV5-1	TRBJ1-4	ASSFRGNENLF
TRBV30	TRBJ2-1	AWSVRASSYNEQF
TRBV7-2	TRBJ2-3	ASSLVPGNTDTQY